This TCR beta chain was identified during a study of shared clonotypes between healthy human individuals. The assay used deep level. Repertoires were generated with immunoSEQ multiplex PCR, while TCRdb's copy carries only in-frame clones and drops some. This table has roughly 520,000 clones, roughly 95% appearing once. Every one of the donors was a Caucasian adult that lived in Nashville, Tennessee. The origin of this receptor is a woman younger than 45 in good health. What was sequenced was naive CD4+ T cells sorted from blood. Subset here: CD45RA+ positively selected.

The CDR3 loop is CASSLAGTTYNEQFF. In nucleotides, the CDR3 is TGTGCCAGCAGTTTAGCGGGGACCACCTACAATGAGCAGTTCTTC. The rearrangement uses TRBV27 and TRBJ2-1, with a tentative D call TRBD2 (6 bases). The CDR3 totals 15 residues. V dropped 2 bases and J dropped 2 bases, with 10 bases sitting between them. Germline CDR1 is MNHEY and CDR2 is SMNVEV (reference sequence).